This T cell receptor beta chain is from a study of shared clonotypes between healthy human individuals. Libraries were prepared by immunoSEQ multiplex PCR; TCRdb keeps only in-frame clonotypes and omits some of them. The sample yields roughly 2,000,000 clones, roughly 95% seen once. This CDR3 contains 14 residues. V lost 5 bases to trimming and J lost 4 bases, with 14 bases between them. Germline V gene lookup returns CDR1 SEHNR and CDR2 FQNEAQ (reference sequence). CD45RO-negative cells were positively selected for CCR7, leaving out terminally differentiated effector memory CD45RA+ cells. Each of the donors was a healthy adult who was HIV-negative and had not had a recent acute infection or vaccination. Among the donors, all were Caucasian adults who lived in Nashville, Tennessee.

Sequencing was performed on naive CD8+ T cells sorted from blood. This sequence joins TRBV7-9 and TRBJ1-1; D is ambiguous. The source of this sequence is a man between 18 and 29 years old in good health. CDR3 DNA: TGTGCCAGCAGCGGCTCGCGAGGGTTCACTGAAGCTTTCTTT. Translated: CASSGSRGFTEAFF.